This T cell receptor beta chain came from a study of OX40 agonist ivuxolimab in advanced cancers. Findings and caveats of the study: Antigen specificity was not determined for the expanded peripheral T cells. Clonal expansion was seen in CD4+ and CD8+ blood T cells by week 6 at 0.1 to 3.0 mg/kg.

Clones were read by immunoSEQ multiplex PCR, and TCRdb kept only the in-frame ones, dropping some. The data hold tens of thousands of clones, with about 87% observed a single time. Concerning this clone itself: Its cognate antigen is unknown.

The V gene's germline CDR1 is KGHSH and CDR2 LQKENI. The CDR3 is 15 residues long. Trimming took 3 bases from V and 4 from J, leaving 15 bases between them. Patients with autoimmune history or systemic immunosuppression were excluded. Sequenced here: CD4+ or CD8+ T cells sorted from blood, sampled in a trial of the OX40 agonist ivuxolimab. This TCR came from an adult with an advanced solid tumor such as melanoma, head and neck, liver or kidney cancer. The chain recombines TRBV18 with TRBJ1-1, with a weak D call TRBD1 (5 bases). The CDR3 here is CASSPYDSLVTEAFF. The CDR3 region has the DNA TGTGCCAGCTCACCTTACGACAGCTTGGTCACTGAAGCTTTCTTT.